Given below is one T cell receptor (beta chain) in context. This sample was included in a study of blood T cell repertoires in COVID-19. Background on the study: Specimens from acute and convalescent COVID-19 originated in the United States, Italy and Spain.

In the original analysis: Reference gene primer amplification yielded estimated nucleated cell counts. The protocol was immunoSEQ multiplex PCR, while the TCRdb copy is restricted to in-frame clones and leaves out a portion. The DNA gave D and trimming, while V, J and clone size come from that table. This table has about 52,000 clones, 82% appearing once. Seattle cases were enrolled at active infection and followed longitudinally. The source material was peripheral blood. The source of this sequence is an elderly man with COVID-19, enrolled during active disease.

The CDR3: CASSPMGQAGQPQHF. As DNA, the CDR3 is TGTGCCAGCAGCCCCATGGGACAGGCCGGGCAGCCCCAGCATTTT. This rearrangement joins TRBV7-2 to TRBJ1-5, with 8 bases identical to TRBD1. V shed 5 bases, J shed 7 bases, and the junction held 10 bases outside the gene matches. Germline values: CDR1 SGHTA, CDR2 FQGNSA. The CDR3 is made up of 15 amino acids.